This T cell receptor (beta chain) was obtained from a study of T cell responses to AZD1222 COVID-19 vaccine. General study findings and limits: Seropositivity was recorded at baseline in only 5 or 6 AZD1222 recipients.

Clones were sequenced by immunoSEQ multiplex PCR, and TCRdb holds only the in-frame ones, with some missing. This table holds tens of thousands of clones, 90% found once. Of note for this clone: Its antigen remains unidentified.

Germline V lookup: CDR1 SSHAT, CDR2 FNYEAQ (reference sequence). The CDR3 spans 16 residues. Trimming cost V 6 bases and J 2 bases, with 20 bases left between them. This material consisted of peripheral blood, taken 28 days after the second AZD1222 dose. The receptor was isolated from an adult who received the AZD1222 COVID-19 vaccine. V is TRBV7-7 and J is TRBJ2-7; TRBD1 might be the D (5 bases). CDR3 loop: CASSPWPQGSTYEQYF. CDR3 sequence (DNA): TGTGCCAGCAGTCCCTGGCCGCAGGGATCGACCTACGAGCAGTACTTC.